This TCR beta chain appears in the sequencing data of a study of cytomegalovirus exposure and HLA in healthy donors (TCRdb year 2017). With regard to the full study: An earlier analysis of several hundred of the donors reported more than 250 Gb of sequence data and 100 million to 130 million unique TCR beta sequences from 150 million to 200 million T cells. Approximately 300 gigabases of sequencing data and around 80 million unique TCR sequences made up an early release that covered 500 to 700 HLA-typed donors. Of the 350 to 450 genotyped donors, over 80% were placed in the genetic ancestry cluster associated with self-reported Caucasian donors. The study aimed to test whether cataloging public T cell receptors could reveal signatures of past pathogen exposure. Using immunosequencing, the study profiled T cell repertoires from roughly 650 subjects and related those repertoires to cytomegalovirus serostatus. Along with the roughly 710-subject first cohort, a separate validation cohort of over 90 different subjects was used. To predict cytomegalovirus infection status, the study combined high-throughput TCR immunosequencing, statistical association of individual TCRs with disease status, and machine learning. In a later analysis, previously published TCR beta repertoires from 500 to 750 donors were re-analyzed and high-resolution HLA genotyping was added so that TCR occurrence patterns could be studied. Rather than using new phenotypic data, the later analysis identified candidate immune exposures from TCR beta sequences and from how often those sequences occurred across donors. In an earlier analysis of 587 of the donors, high-throughput TCR beta sequencing was used to judge whether each TCR beta V gene segment behaved as functional or pseudogenic. Donor age, sex, ethnicity and CMV serostatus were collected together with the repertoire data. Genome-wide SNP genotypes for about 65% of the roughly 700 donors were used in a later genetic analysis, which treated that subset as a discovery cohort. All discovery cohort repertoires had been generated on a single sequencing platform. Class I and class II HLA loci were covered by the typing at four-digit resolution. Typing coverage differed by locus: A, B, C, DRB1 and DQB1 were typed in roughly 629-640 donors, DQA1 in about 500, DPA1 in over 600, and DPB1 in around 440. Five DR-DQ haplotypes were handled as single units for association and clustering, since linkage in the cohort was strong. Among some 410 genotyped donors of the cohort, an average of around 250,000 unique TCR beta nucleotide sequences was sequenced per donor, of which approximately 18% were non-productive.

Library method: the immunoSEQ multiplex PCR assay. The multiplex PCR relied on a mix of 60 forward primers for TCR Vbeta segments and 13 reverse primers for TCR Jbeta segments. The CDR3 region of rearranged TCR beta genes was amplified from genomic DNA with a multiplex PCR assay. Amplified TCR beta libraries were sequenced as 87-base-pair reads on the Illumina HiSeq System. The paper's data handling went like this. In a later analysis, roughly 80 million unique TCR beta chains were counted across the approximately 670 repertoires, and approximately 9.9 million of these chains were shared by at least two donors. Raw reads were error-corrected and collapsed into unique sequences by a nearest-neighbor algorithm in which closely related sequences were merged to remove PCR and sequencing errors. V, D and J gene segments were assigned by aligning CDR3 sequences to IMGT reference sequences. Each retained sequence needed at least a six-nucleotide match to both a V gene segment and a J gene segment. Rearrangements were called productive when the CDR3 lacked stop codons and stayed in frame with V and J; all others were non-productive. Following IMGT convention, CDR3 was defined as the stretch from the second conserved V-encoded cysteine to the conserved J-encoded phenylalanine. In an earlier analysis of around 570 of the donors, sequences lacking an unambiguous match to a single V gene segment were excluded. An earlier analysis of over 450 of the donors classified V segments as functional when productive rearrangements were above 56.7% and as segregating when the standard deviation between donors was above 5%. A statistical classification framework was built to diagnose cytomegalovirus status from the catalog of TCR beta chain sequences. A later analysis assigned V and J genes by comparing TCR nucleotide sequences with IMGT/GENE-DB human TR gene sequences. Using the TCRdist pipeline, a later analysis assigned CDR3 sequences along with most-parsimonious VDJ recombination scenarios. In a later analysis, each TCR beta chain was defined by its CDR3 amino acid sequence together with its V-gene family, and reads without a unique V-gene family were excluded. As a way to deal with suspected cross-contamination and a sequencing artifact, a later analysis dropped approximately 590 nucleotide sequences that were highly shared and had low generation probability. In a later analysis, a clonal expansion index was calculated for each public chain from normalized within-repertoire ranks of inferred template counts. Generation probabilities in a later analysis came from a VDJ recombination model fitted to out-of-frame rearrangements, and those results were checked against IGoR. In a later analysis, TCR-TCR, TCR-HLA and TCR-CMV co-occurrence was scored with hypergeometric tests, and a repertoire-size bias correction was applied to TCR pairs. False discovery rates were estimated in a later analysis by permuting HLA or CMV assignments 20 times. In a later analysis, co-occurring TCRs were grouped using DBSCAN, with TCRdist sequence similarity added in when clustering inside HLA-allele-positive subsets. Repertoires with fewer than 30,000 or more than 120,000 public chains, plus five repertoires with anomalous nucleotide sharing, were excluded from co-occurrence clustering. The source is immuneACCESS, and TCRdb retained only in-frame sequences with V and J called. Part of the clones is not carried over; for the studies checked, unresolved V genes explain less than half of this, and the remainder is unexplained. The V and J calls and clone size were taken over from that table, and D and trimming were inferred from the DNA. This sample holds around 200,000 clones; 75% to 85% were observed only once. The leading ten clones occupy over 1.1% of the sample.

What the research found in general, with its limitations: In vitro tests confirmed that a few of the cytomegalovirus-associated TCR beta chains recognize cytomegalovirus antigens. Because some donors lacked HLA typing at each locus, the association tests relied only on the typed subset. Some IMGT-functional V segments, including TRBV6-2 and TRBV6-3, could not be distinguished by the 87-base-pair reads and were therefore excluded. According to a later analysis, most CMV-associated TCR beta chains appeared to be HLA-restricted, and the HLA associations seemed to be driven largely by CMV exposure. Cytomegalovirus status was reported to be diagnosed by the classifier with high specificity and sensitivity in both the original and validation cohorts. A group of highly shared sequence variants was considered likely to be a technical artifact of the sequencing pipeline. For the cohort, immune exposure information was limited to CMV serostatus. According to a later analysis, TCR association rates differed among HLA loci, with DRB1 alleles showing the most associated TCRs and HLA-C alleles showing the fewest. An association between a missense DCLRE1C variant and V-gene and J-gene trimming of TCR beta chains was found in a later genetic analysis and replicated in an independent cohort. Approximately 16 rarely observed V segments, including chromosome 9 orphons, were excluded from the earlier analysis of about 500 of the donors because counts were too low. At a false discovery rate of 0.05, a later analysis linked 16,000 or so TCR beta sequences to specific HLA alleles. Broadly in line with IMGT annotations, most TCR beta V segments showed up in productive rearrangements about 87% or about 30% of the time in an earlier analysis of a few hundred of the donors. Correlated functional status among segregating V segments might reflect linkage disequilibrium, but an unknown experimental factor could not be ruled out. A further reported finding was that TCR beta sequences accurately predicted the HLA-A and HLA-B alleles for most subjects in the first cohort. In the study, some 180 TCR beta chains were listed as associated with cytomegalovirus. Assigning TCR associations to individual alleles was difficult when HLA alleles, especially DR and DQ, strongly co-occurred. The presence/absence analyses assumed that sequencing depth was roughly uniform across donors, and that assumption may not be true. It was suggested by the authors that the approach could potentially be generalized to other disease states and immunological phenotypes. Several of the top co-occurrence clusters appeared to be linked to parvovirus B19, influenza, CMV and Epstein-Barr virus, according to a later analysis. According to a later genetic analysis, donors in an Asian-associated ancestry cluster had fewer N-insertions in productive TCRs than the roughly 700-donor mean. In a later analysis, HLA-associated TCR beta chains were found to be more clonally expanded and to have lower generation probabilities than equally common non-associated chains. While some public TCRs were present in many individuals, most TCR sequences turned up only very rarely across donors. In this cohort, only TCR beta chains were sequenced, and detectable features were limited by the absence of alpha or paired-chain data.

As concerns this clone: The antigen it binds to is not known. No clone much larger than this one lies a single base away; base qualities are absent.

The cohort was made up of 500 to 800 healthy bone marrow donors. At the time of sampling, every cohort member was nominally healthy, though immune exposures that went unrecorded were likely present. The donor was CMV seronegative and belonged to the group of more than 300 seronegative cohort members. A peripheral blood sample was provided by each donor, and peripheral blood mononuclear cells were used for TCR beta sequencing. The Qiagen DNeasy Blood Extraction Kit was used to extract genomic DNA from the blood cell samples. Based on the germline V gene (reference sequence), the CDR1 and CDR2 sequences are GTSNPN and SVGIG. V loses 0 bases, J loses 4 bases, and the germline ends lie 7 bases apart. The CDR3 goes from the cysteine to the phenylalanine over 12 residues. Left in the record is the CDR3 DNA by itself, 36 bases read in frame from the first base.

The source is a girl aged 5 to 17 in good health and CMV-seronegative. The chain is made from TRBV30 and TRBJ2-7; the D gene identity is not certain. Input material: PBMCs. The nucleotides read TGTGCCTGGAGTGTCCAGTTTTACGAGCAGTACTTC. Its translation reads: CAWSVQFYEQYF.